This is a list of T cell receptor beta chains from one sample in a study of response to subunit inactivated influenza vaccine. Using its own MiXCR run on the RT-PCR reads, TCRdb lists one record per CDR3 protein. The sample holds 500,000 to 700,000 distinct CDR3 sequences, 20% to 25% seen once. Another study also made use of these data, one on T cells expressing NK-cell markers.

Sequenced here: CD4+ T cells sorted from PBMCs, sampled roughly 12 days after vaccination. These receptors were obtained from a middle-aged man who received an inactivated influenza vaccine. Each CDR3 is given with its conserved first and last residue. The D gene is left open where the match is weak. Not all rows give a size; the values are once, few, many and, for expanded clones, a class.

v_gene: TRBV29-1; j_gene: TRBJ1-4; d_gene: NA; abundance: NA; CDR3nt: TGCAGCGTTAGTGGCAGGGCCAATGAAAAACTGTTTTTT; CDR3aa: CSVSGRANEKLFF
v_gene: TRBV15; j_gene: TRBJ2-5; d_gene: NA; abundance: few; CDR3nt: TGTGCCACCAGCAGGGCTTCGCGGCCCGAGACCCAGTACTTC; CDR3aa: CATSRASRPETQYF
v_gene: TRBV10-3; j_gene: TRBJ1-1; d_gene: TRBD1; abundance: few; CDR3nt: TGTGCCGTGACAGGGGTTGGAACTGAAGCTTTCTTT; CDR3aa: CAVTGVGTEAFF
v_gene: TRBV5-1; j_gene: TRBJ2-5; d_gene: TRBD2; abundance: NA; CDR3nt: TGCGCCAGCAGCCAAGGGACTAGCGGTTCTCGGGGGGAGACCCAGTACTTC; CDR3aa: CASSQGTSGSRGETQYF
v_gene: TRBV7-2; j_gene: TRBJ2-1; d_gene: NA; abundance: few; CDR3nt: TGTGCCAGCAGCTTAGGGTGGCAGGTCGGGAGATTC; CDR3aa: CASSLGWQVGRF
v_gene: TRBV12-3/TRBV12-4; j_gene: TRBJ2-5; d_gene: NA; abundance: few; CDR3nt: TGTGCCAGCAGTTTTAATAGCGGCACTACGGAGACCCAGTACTTC; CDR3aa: CASSFNSGTTETQYF
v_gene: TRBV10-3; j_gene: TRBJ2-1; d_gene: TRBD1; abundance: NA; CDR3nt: TGTGCCATCAGTGGATTAAGACAGGGGGGATTAAACAATGAGCAGTTCTTC; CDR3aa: CAISGLRQGGLNNEQFF
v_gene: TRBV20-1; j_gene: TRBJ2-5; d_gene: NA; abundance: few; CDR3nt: TGCAGTGCTCCAAGGGAAGGGGGTGCTCTCGAGACCCAGTACTTC; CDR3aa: CSAPREGGALETQYF
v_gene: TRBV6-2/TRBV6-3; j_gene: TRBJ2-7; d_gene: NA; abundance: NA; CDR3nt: TGTGCCAGCATCGGGGATACCTACGAGCAGTACTTC; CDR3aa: CASIGDTYEQYF
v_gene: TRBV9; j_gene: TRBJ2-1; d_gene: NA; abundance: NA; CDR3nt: TGTGCCAGCAGCGTAGGGGGGGGCCGCACCTCCTACAATGAGCAGTTCTTC; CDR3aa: CASSVGGGRTSYNEQFF
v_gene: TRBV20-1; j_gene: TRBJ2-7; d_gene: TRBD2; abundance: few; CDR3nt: TGCAGTGCTAGAGACCCATCGACCGGGACTAGCGGGTACGAGCAGTACTTC; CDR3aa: CSARDPSTGTSGYEQYF
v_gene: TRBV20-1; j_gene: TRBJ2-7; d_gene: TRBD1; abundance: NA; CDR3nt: TGCAGTGCTAGAGATGGACAGGTGATCTACGAGCAGTACTTC; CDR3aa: CSARDGQVIYEQYF
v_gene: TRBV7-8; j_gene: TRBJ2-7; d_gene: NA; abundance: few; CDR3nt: TGTGCCAGCAGCTTGGGGAGTTGGTCCTACGAGCAGTACTTC; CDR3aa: CASSLGSWSYEQYF
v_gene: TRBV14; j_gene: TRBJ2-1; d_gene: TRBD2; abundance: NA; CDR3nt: TGTGCCAGCAGCCGACCGGGACTAGCGGGAGTCGGTGAGCAGTTCTTC; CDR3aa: CASSRPGLAGVGEQFF
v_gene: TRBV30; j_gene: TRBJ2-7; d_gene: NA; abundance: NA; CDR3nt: TGTGCCTGGGCCAAGGGGGATGGCCTTGACTACGAGCAGTACTTC; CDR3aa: CAWAKGDGLDYEQYF
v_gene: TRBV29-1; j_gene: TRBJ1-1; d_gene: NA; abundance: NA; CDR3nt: TGCAGCGTTGAAGATCTGTGGATGAACACTGAAGCTTTCTTT; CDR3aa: CSVEDLWMNTEAFF
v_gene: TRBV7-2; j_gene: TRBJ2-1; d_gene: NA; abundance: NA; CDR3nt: TGTGCCAGCAGCTTAGGCGAGACCCTTTACAATGAGCAGTTCTTC; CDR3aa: CASSLGETLYNEQFF
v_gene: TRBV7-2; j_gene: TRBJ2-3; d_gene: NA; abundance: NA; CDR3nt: TGTGCCAGCAGCTTAGTCCGGACCCTGACCACAGATACGCAGTATTTT; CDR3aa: CASSLVRTLTTDTQYF
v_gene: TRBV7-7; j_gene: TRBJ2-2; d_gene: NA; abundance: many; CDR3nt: TGTGCTAGCAGTCAGAGGGGCGGGGAGCTGTTTTTT; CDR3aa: CASSQRGGELFF
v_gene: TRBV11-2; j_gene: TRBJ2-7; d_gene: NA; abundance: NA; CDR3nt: TGTGCCAGCAGCTCAAGACCCCTGTGGGAGCAGTACTTC; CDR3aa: CASSSRPLWEQYF
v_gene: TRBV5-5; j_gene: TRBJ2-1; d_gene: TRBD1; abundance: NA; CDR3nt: TGTGCCAGCAGCGGCCGCAACAGGGGCTACTCCTACAATGAGCAGTTCTTC; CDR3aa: CASSGRNRGYSYNEQFF
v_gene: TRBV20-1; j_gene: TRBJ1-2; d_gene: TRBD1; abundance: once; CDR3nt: TGCAGTGCTAGTACAGGGGCTGGCTATGGCTACACCTTC; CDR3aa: CSASTGAGYGYTF
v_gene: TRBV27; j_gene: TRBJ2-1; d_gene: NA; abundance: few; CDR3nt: TGTGCCAGCAGTTTTGGGGGGACCATGAGGCAGTTCTTC; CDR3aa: CASSFGGTMRQFF
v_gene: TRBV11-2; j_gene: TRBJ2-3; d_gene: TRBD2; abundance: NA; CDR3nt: TGTGCCAGCAGCTTAAGTCCCCCGGGACTAGCGGGATACCTCACAGATACGCAGTATTTT; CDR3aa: CASSLSPPGLAGYLTDTQYF
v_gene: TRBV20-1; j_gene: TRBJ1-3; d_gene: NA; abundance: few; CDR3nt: TGCAGTGCTAGTGGTTCACCTCTCTCTGGAAACACCATATATTTT; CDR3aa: CSASGSPLSGNTIYF
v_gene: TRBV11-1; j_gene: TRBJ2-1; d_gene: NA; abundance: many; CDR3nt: TGTGCCAGCAGCTTTGGTGGGCTTGGGTTCCAAGGGACCTACAATGAGCAGTTCTTC; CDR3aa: CASSFGGLGFQGTYNEQFF
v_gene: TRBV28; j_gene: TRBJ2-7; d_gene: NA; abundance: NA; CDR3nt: TGTGCCAGCACACCAGCGGGACAGAGATTCTACGAGCAGTACTTC; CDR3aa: CASTPAGQRFYEQYF
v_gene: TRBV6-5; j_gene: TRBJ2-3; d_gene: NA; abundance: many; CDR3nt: TGTGCCAGCAGTTACTCAGGGGGGTCGGCCGATACGCAGTATTTT; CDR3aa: CASSYSGGSADTQYF
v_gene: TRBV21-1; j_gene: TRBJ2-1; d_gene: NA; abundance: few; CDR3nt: TGTGCCAGCACCACCCTGGCTGAGCAGTTCTTC; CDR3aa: CASTTLAEQFF
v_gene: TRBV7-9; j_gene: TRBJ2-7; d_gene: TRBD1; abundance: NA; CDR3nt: TGTGCCAGCAGCAAAGGGACAGGGAGCTCCTACGAGCAGCACTTC; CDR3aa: CASSKGTGSSYEQHF
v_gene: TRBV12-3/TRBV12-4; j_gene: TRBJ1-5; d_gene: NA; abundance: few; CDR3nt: TGTGCCAGCAGTCCGGCAGTAGGGAGCCAGCCCCAGCATTTT; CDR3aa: CASSPAVGSQPQHF
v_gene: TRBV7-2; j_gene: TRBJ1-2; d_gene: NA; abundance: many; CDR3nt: TGTGCCAGCAGCTTAGGGTCTCGACAAGGTGGCTACACCTTC; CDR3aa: CASSLGSRQGGYTF
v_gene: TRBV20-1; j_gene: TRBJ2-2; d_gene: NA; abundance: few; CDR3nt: TGCAGTGCTAGAGAGCAGGGGTACACCGGGGAGCTGTTTTTT; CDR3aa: CSAREQGYTGELFF